This paragraph reports one T cell receptor beta chain. Its antigen remains undetermined. Base qualities are not provided; no much larger clone lies one nucleotide away. The sample comes from a study of T cell repertoires in cytomegalovirus infection (dated by TCRdb to between 2017 and 2020). In the study overall: The peptide stimulations were aimed at well-studied HLA-B-restricted epitopes as well as recently identified HLA-C-restricted CMV epitopes, whose presentation resists viral immunomodulation. Donor HLA type was relevant to the analysis, because carriage of CMV infection together with the matching HLA type was indicated by public TCR beta signatures. Findings and caveats that apply to the study as a whole: The ex vivo response was dominated by HLA-C-restricted CMV-specific TCR beta clonotypes, which also provided the single most frequent clonotype in two of eight donors. In both this cohort and an independent cohort of more than 350 donors, the cumulative frequency of public TCR beta family members distinguished carriers of CMV infection plus the relevant HLA type.

The CDR3, cysteine through phenylalanine, is 14 amino acids long. Just CDR3 DNA is preserved here, 42 bases in frame from base 1. Trimming at the junction amounts to 4 bases on V and 2 bases on J, and the germline ends lie 10 bases apart. For CDR1 and CDR2, the germline V gene (reference sequence) lists MNHEY and SMNVEV. Sequencing was performed on an Illumina HiSeq 1500. TCRdb redid the processing of the public reads, applying fastp at Q25 and MiXCR, and retained in-frame beta chains. Merged by CDR3 protein, the rows form single entries marked with the most common genes and DNA. A total of over 250,000 distinct CDR3 sequences appear in this sample, 22% of them only once. Of the sample, about 20% falls within the top ten clones. Per the publication, the treatment or condition label means: in vitro stimulation with specific CMV peptide epitopes to enrich CMV-specific T cells.

Recombination joined TRBV27 with TRBJ2-3; the D gene is unclear. The source is a human donor in good health (CMV status not recorded). Some clones in this sample may be carry-over from other donors' samples. Sequenced here: cultured PBMCs, sampled from culture after CMV antigen stimulation. The CDR3: CASSSRLNTDTQYF. The nucleotide sequence is TGTGCCAGCAGTTCGAGACTGAACACAGATACGCAGTATTTT.